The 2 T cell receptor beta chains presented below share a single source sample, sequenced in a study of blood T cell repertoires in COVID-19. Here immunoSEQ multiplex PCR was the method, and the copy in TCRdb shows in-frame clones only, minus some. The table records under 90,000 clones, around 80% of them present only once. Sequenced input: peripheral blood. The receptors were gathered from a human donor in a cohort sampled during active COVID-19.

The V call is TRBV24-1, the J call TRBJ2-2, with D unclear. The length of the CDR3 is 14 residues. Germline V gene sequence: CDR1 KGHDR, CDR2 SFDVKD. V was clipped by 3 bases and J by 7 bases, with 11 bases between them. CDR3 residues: CATSDELFVGELFF. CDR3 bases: TGTGCCACCAGTGATGAACTCTTCGTCGGGGAGCTGTTTTTT.

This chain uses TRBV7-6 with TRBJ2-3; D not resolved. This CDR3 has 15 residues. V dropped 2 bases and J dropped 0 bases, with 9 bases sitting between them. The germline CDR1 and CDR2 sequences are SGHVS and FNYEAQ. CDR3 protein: CASSLLGSSTDTQYF. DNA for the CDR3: TGTGCCAGCAGCTTACTAGGTTCCAGCACAGATACGCAGTATTTT.